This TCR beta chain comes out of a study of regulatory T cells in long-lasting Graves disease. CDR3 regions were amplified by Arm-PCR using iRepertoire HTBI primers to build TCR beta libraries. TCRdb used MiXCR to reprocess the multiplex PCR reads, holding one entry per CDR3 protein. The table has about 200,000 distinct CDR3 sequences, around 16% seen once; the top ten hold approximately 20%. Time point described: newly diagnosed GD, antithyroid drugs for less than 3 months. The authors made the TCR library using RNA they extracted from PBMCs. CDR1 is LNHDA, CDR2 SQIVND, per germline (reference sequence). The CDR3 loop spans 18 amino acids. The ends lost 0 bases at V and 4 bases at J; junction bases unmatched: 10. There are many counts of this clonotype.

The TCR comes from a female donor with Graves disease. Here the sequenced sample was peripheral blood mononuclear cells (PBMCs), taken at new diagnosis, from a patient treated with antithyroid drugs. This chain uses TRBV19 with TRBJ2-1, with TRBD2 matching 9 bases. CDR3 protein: CASSIDRRLADIYNEQFF. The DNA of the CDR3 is TGTGCCAGTAGTATAGATCGACGACTAGCGGATATATACAATGAGCAGTTCTTC.